Below are 5 T cell receptor beta chains sequenced from a single sample in a study of blood T cell repertoires in COVID-19. Repertoires were generated with immunoSEQ multiplex PCR, while TCRdb's copy carries only in-frame clones and drops some. The sample records 95,000 to 100,000 clones, 70% to 90% being singletons. Sequenced: peripheral blood. These receptors were obtained from a woman in her twenties or thirties with acute or convalescent COVID-19.

The V gene is TRBV27, the J gene TRBJ2-7, with TRBD1 identical over 8 bases. This CDR3 region has 15 residues. With V trimmed by 5 bases and J by 5 bases, 11 bases remained unmatched. Germline V gene sequence: CDR1 MNHEY, CDR2 SMNVEV (reference sequence). The CDR3 sequence: CASSHARDRPHEQYF. The CDR3 bases are TGTGCCAGCAGTCACGCCCGGGACAGGCCCCACGAGCAGTACTTC.

This CDR3 reads CASSPSTGNTEAFF. The CDR3 DNA reads TGTGCCAGCTCACCATCTACGGGGAACACTGAAGCTTTCTTT. This chain joins TRBV18 and TRBJ1-1; D not certain. The germline V gene encodes CDR1 KGHSH and CDR2 LQKENI. The CDR3 is 14 amino acids. The germline V and J ends were trimmed by 2 bases and 1 base, with 8 bases remaining between them.

This chain links TRBV9 with TRBJ2-1; a possible D gene is TRBD2 (5 bases). Germline V lookup: CDR1 SGDLS, CDR2 YYNGEE. This CDR3 spans 14 amino acids. Trimming took 2 bases from V and 4 from J, leaving 10 bases between them. CDR3 bases: TGTGCCAGCAGCGTCGGAGGATCTTACAATGAGCAGTTCTTC. It is translated as CASSVGGSYNEQFF.

The V and J genes are TRBV10-3 and TRBJ1-6; 8 bases map to TRBD1. The CDR3 consists of 16 residues. Looked up from germline, CDR1 is ENHRY and CDR2 is SYGVKD. With 2 bases clipped from V and 6 bases from J, the junction kept 6 bases outside the gene matches. CDR3 in amino acids: CAISEEQGVTNSPLHF. The DNA of the CDR3 is TGTGCCATCAGTGAGGAACAGGGGGTGACTAATTCACCCCTCCACTTT.

This clone was counted once. This sequence joins TRBV7-6 and TRBJ1-1, with D perhaps matching TRBD1 (5 bases). Between the trimmed V and J ends, which lost 5 bases and 1 base, there was a span of 20 bases. The length of the CDR3 is 17 residues. CDR1 and CDR2 from the germline V gene are SGHVS and FNYEAQ. CDR3 sequence: CASSPRASGTANTEAFF. The DNA for the CDR3 is TGTGCCAGCAGCCCGAGGGCTAGCGGGACGGCGAACACTGAAGCTTTCTTT.